The text below deals with one T cell receptor (beta chain). Its specificity is not known. This entry is derived from a study of PD-1 blockade in classical Hodgkin lymphoma. General study findings and limits: CD8+ TCR diversity did not rise significantly by C4D1, unlike CD4+. Newly diagnosed patients were said to have less baseline TCR diversity than healthy donors did.

The CDR3 has 17 amino acids. All patients relapsed after autologous stem cell transplantation, and brentuximab vedotin exposure varied. Clones were read by immunoSEQ multiplex PCR, and TCRdb kept only the in-frame ones, dropping some. This table holds 39,000 or so clones, about 86% found once. J is TRBJ1-5 and V is TRBV21-1; the D call TRBD1 from the table was never checked on the DNA. TRBV21-1 is labeled a pseudogene. The sample here was peripheral blood mononuclear cells (PBMCs), taken before the second cycle of nivolumab. The TCR originated in a human donor with classical Hodgkin lymphoma. This chain's CDR3 is CASSKVCRGRVSQPQHF. Written as DNA, the CDR3 is TGTGCCAGCAGCAAAGTGTGCAGGGGCCGAGTCAGTCAGCCCCAGCATTTT.